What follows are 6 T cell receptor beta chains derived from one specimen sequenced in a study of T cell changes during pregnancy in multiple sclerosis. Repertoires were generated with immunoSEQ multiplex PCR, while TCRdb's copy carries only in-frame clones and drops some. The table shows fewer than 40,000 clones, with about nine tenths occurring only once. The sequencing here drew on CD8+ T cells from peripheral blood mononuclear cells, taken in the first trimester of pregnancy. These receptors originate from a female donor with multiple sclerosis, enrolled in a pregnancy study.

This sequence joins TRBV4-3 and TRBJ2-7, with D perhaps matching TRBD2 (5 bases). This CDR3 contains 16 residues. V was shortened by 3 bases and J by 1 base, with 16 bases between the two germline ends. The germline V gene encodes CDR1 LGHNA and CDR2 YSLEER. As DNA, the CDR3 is TGCGCCAGCAGCCAGGACTTGGACTCGACTTCCTACGAGCAGTACTTC. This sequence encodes CASSQDLDSTSYEQYF.

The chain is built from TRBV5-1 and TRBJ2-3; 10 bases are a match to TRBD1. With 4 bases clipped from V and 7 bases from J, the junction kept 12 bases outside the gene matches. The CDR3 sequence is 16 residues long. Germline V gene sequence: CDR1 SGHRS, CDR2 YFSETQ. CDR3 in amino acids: CASSAPGQGGSHTQYF. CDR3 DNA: TGCGCCAGCAGCGCGCCCGGACAGGGGGGATCCCATACGCAGTATTTT.

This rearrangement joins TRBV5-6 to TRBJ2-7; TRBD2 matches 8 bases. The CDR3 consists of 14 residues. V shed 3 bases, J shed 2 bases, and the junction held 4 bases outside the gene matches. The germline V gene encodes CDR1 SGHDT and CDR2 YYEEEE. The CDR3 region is CASSSPGLAYEQYF. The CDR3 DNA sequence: TGTGCCAGCAGCTCACCGGGACTAGCCTACGAGCAGTACTTC. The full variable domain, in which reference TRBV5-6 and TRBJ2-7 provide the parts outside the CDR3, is DAGVTQSPTHLIKTRGQQVTLRCSPKSGHDTVSWYQQALGQGPQFIFQYYEEEERQRGNFPDRFSGHQFPNYSSELNVNALLLGDSALYLCASSSPGLAYEQYFGPGTRLTVT.

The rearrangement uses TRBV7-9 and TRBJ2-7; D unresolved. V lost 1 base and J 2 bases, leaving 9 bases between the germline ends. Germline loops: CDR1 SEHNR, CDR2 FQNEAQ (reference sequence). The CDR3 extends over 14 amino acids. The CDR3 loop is CASSLVSSAYEQYF. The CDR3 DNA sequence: TGTGCCAGCAGCTTAGTTTCGAGCGCCTACGAGCAGTACTTC. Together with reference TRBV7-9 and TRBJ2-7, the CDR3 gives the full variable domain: DTGVSQNPRHKITKRGQNVTFRCDPISEHNRLYWYRQTLGQGPEFLTYFQNEAQLEKSRLLSDRFSAERPKGSFSTLEIQRTEQGDSAMYLCASSLVSSAYEQYFGPGTRLTVT.

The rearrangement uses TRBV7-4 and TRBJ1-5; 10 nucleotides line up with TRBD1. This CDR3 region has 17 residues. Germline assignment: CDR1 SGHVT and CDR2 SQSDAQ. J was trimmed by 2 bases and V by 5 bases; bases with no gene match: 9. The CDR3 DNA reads TGTGCCAGCAGCCCGGAAGGGACAGGGGAAGGCAATCAGCCCCAGCATTTT. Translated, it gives CASSPEGTGEGNQPQHF.

This CDR3 is CASSPVGAGGNQPQHF. The DNA of the CDR3 is TGTGCCAGCAGTCCAGTAGGGGCTGGAGGCAATCAGCCCCAGCATTTT. The chain carries TRBV28 and TRBJ1-5; tentative D call: TRBD1 (5 bases). This CDR3 spans 16 amino acids. Germline lookup yields CDR1 MDHEN and CDR2 SYDVKM. V was trimmed by 5 bases and J by 2 bases, leaving 16 bases between them.